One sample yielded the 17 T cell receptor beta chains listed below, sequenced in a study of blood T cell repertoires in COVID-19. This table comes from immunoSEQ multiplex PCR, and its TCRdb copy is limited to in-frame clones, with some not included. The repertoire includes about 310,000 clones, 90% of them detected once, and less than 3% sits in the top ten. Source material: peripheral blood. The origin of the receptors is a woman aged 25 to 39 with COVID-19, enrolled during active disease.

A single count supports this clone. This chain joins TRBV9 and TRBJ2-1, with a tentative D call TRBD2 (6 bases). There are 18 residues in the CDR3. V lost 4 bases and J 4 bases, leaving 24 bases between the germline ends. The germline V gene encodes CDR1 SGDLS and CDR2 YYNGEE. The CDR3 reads CASSPWTTRDYLYNEQFF. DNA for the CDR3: TGTGCCAGCAGCCCGTGGACTACCCGCGACTACTTATACAATGAGCAGTTCTTC.

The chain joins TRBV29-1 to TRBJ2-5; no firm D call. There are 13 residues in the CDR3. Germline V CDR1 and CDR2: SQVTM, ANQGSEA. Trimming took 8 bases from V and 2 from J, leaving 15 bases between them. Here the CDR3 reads CSTRSRLQETQYF. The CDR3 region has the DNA TGCAGCACGCGATCTAGGCTACAAGAGACCCAGTACTTC.

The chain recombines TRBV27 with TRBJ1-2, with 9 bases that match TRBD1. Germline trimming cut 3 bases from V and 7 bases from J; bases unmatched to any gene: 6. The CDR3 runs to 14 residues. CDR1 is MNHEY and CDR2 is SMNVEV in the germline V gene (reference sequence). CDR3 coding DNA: TGTGCCAGCAGTTTCGACAGGGGGGGGCCTGGCTACACCTTC. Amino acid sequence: CASSFDRGGPGYTF.

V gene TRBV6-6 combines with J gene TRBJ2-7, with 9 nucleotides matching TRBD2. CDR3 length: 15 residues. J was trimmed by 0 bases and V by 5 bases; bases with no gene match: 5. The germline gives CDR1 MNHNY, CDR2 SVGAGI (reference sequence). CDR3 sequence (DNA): TGTGCCAGCAGTCCAGGACTAGCGCACTCCTACGAGCAGTACTTC. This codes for CASSPGLAHSYEQYF.

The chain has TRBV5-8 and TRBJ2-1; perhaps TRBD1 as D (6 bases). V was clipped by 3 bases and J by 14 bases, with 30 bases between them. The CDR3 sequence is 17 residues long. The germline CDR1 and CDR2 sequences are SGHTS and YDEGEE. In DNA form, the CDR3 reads TGTGCCAGCAGCTCTTCCCGAGGGGGAGCCCTACCGGGACGGGAGTTCTTC. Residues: CASSSSRGGALPGREFF. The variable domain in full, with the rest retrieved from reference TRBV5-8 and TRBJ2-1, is EAGVTQSPTHLIKTRGQQATLRCSPISGHTSVYWYQQALGLGLQFLLWYDEGEERNRGNFPPRFSGRQFPNYSSELNVNALELEDSALYLCASSSSRGGALPGREFFGPGTRLTVL.

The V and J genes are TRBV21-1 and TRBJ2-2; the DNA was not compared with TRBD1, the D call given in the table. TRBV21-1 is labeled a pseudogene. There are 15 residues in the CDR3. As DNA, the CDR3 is TGTGCCAGCAGCGCAACCAGGGGACCCACCGGGGAGCTGTTTTTT. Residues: CASSATRGPTGELFF.

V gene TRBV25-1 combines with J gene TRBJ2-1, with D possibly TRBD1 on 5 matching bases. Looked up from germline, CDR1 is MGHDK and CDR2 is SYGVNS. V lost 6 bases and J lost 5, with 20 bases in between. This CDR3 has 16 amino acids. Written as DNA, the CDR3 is TGTGCCAGCAGCTACCCCTCGACAGTCAGTAACAATGAGCAGTTCTTC. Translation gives CASSYPSTVSNNEQFF.

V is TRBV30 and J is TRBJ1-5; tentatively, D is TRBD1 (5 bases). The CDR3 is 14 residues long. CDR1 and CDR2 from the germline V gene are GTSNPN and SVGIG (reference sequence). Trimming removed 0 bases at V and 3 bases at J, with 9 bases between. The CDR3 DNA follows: TGTGCCTGGAGTGTATCAGGGTTCAATCAGCCCCAGCATTTT. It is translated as CAWSVSGFNQPQHF.

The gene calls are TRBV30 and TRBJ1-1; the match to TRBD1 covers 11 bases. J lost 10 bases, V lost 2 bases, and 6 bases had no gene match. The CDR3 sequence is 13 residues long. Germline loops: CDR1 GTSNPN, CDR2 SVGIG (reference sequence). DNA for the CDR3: TGTGCCTGGAGTAGGGGGACAGGGGGAAGAGCTTTCTTT. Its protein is CAWSRGTGGRAFF.

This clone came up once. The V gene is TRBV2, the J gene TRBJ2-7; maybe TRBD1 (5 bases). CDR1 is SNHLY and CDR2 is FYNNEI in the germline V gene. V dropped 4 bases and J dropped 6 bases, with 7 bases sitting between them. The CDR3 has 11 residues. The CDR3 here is CASSVRGEQYF. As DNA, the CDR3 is TGTGCCAGCAGTGTAAGGGGCGAGCAGTACTTC.

The CDR3 region is CASSISRTSSNTGELFF. In nucleotides, the CDR3 is TGTGCCAGTAGTATCTCCCGCACTAGCTCGAACACCGGGGAGCTGTTTTTT. The rearrangement links TRBV19 to TRBJ2-2; D is possibly TRBD2 (6 bases). The germline gives CDR1 LNHDA, CDR2 SQIVND (reference sequence). CDR3 size: 17 residues. V lost 3 bases, J lost 0 bases, and 14 bases lay in between. Full variable domain (remainder filled in from reference TRBV19 and TRBJ2-2): DGGITQSPKYLFRKEGQNVTLSCEQNLNHDAMYWYRQDPGQGLRLIYYSQIVNDFQKGDIAEGYSVSREKKESFPLTVTSAQKNPTAFYLCASSISRTSSNTGELFFGEGSRLTVL.

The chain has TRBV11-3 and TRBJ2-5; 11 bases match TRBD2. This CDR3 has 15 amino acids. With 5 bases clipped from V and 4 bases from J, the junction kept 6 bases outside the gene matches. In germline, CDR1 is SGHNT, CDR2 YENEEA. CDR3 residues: CASSLLAGGIETQYF. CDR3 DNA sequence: TGTGCCAGCAGCCTTCTAGCGGGAGGAATAGAGACCCAGTACTTC.

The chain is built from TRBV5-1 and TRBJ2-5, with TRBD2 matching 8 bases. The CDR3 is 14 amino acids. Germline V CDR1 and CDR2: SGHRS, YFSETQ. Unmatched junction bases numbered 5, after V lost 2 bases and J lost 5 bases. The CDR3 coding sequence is TGCGCCAGCAGCTTAGGGCCTAGCGGGGAGACCCAGTACTTC. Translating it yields CASSLGPSGETQYF.

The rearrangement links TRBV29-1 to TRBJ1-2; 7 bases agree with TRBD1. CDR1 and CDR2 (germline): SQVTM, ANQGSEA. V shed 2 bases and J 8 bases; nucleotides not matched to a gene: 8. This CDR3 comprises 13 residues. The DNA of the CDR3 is TGCAGCGTTGAAAAATCTCAGGGGGGCGGCTACACCTTC. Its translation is CSVEKSQGGGYTF.

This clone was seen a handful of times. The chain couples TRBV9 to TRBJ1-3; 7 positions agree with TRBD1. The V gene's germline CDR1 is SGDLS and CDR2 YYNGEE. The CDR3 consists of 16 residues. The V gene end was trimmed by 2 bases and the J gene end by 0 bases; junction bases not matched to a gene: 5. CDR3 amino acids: CASSVGTVDSGNTIYF. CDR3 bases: TGTGCCAGCAGCGTGGGGACAGTTGACTCTGGAAACACCATATATTTT. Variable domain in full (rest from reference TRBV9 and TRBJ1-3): DSGVTQTPKHLITATGQRVTLRCSPRSGDLSVYWYQQSLDQGLQFLIQYYNGEERAKGNILERFSAQQFPDLHSELNLSSLELGDSALYFCASSVGTVDSGNTIYFGEGSWLTVV.

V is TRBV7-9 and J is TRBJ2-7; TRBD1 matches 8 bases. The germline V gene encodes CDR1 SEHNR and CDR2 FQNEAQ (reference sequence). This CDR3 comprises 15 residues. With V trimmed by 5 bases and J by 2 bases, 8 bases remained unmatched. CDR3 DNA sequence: TGTGCCAGCAGCCTTCGACAGGGGCGGACCTACGAGCAGTACTTC. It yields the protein CASSLRQGRTYEQYF.

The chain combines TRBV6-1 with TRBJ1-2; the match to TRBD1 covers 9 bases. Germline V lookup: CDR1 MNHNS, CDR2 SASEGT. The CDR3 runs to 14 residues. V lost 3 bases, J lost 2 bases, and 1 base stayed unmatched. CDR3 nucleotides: TGTGCCAGCAGTGACGGACAGGGGAACTATGGCTACACCTTC. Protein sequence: CASSDGQGNYGYTF.